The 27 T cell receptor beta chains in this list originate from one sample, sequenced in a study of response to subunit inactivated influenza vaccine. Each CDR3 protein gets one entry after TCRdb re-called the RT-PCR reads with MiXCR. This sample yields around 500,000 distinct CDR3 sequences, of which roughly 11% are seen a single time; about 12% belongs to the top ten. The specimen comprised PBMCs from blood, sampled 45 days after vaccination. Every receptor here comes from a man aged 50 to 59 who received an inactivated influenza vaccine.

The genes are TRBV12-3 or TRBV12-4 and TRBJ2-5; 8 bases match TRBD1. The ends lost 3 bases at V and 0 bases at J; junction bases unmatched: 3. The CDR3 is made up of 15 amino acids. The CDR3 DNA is TGTGCCAGCAGTTTGACAGGGGATTACCAAGAGACCCAGTACTTC. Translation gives CASSLTGDYQETQYF.

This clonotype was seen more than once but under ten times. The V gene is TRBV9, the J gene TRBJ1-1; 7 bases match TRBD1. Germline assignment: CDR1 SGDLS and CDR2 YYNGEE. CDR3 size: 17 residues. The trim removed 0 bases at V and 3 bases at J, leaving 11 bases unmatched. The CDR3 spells CASSVGGTVRRDTEAFF. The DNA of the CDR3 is TGTGCCAGCAGCGTAGGTGGGACAGTCAGAAGAGACACTGAAGCTTTCTTT.

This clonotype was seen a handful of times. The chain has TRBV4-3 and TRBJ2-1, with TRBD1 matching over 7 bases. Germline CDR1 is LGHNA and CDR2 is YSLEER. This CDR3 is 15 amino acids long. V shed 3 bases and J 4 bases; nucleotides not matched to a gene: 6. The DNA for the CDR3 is TGCGCCAGCAGCCAGGTACGGGACAGATACAATGAGCAGTTCTTC. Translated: CASSQVRDRYNEQFF.

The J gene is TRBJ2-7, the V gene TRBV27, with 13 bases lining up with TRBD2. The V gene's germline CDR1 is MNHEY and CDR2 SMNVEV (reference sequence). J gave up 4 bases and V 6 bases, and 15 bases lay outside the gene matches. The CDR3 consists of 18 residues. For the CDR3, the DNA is TGTGCCAGCAGCCAGAGGACACTAGCGGGAGGGCCTATTTACGAGCAGTACTTC. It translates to CASSQRTLAGGPIYEQYF.

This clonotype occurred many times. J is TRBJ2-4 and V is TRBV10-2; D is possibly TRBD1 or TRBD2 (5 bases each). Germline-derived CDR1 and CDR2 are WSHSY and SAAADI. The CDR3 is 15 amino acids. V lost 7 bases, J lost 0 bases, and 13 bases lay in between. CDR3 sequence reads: CASNEGSGAKNIQYF. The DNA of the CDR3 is TGCGCCAGCAACGAGGGGAGCGGAGCCAAAAACATTCAGTACTTC.

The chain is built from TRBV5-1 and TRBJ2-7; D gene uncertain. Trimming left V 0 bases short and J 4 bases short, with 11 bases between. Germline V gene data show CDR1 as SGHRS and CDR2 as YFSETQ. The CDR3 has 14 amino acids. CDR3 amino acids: CASSLESGFYEQYF. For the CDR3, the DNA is TGCGCCAGCAGCTTGGAATCTGGATTTTACGAGCAGTACTTC.

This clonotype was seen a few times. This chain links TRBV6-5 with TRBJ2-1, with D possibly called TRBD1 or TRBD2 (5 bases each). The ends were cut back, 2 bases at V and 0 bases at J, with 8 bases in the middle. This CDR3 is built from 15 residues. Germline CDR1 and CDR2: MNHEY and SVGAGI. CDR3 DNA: TGTGCCAGCAGTTACAAGGGGAGCTCCTACAATGAGCAGTTCTTC. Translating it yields CASSYKGSSYNEQFF.

The CDR3 nucleotides are TGTGCCAGCAGTCGCGGACAGGGCATTGCCGGGGAGCTGTTTTTT. Residues: CASSRGQGIAGELFF. This rearrangement joins TRBV6-2 or TRBV6-3 to TRBJ2-2; 8 bases line up with TRBD1. V shed 5 bases and J 6 bases; nucleotides not matched to a gene: 8. Germline V lookup: CDR1 MNHEY, CDR2 SVGEGT. The CDR3 is made up of 15 amino acids.

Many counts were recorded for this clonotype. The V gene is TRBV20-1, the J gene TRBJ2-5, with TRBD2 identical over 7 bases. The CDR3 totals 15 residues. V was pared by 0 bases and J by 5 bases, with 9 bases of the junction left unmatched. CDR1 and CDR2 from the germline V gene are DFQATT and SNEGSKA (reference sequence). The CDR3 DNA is TGCAGTGCTAGAGATCAGGGAGGGCCGAGGGAGACCCAGTACTTC. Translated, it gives CSARDQGGPRETQYF.

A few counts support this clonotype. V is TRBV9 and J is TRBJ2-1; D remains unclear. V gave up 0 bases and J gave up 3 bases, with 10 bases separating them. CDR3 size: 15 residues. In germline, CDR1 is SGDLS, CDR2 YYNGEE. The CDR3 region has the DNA TGTGCCAGCAGCGTAGGTCAGGAGAACTACAATGAGCAGTTCTTC. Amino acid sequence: CASSVGQENYNEQFF.

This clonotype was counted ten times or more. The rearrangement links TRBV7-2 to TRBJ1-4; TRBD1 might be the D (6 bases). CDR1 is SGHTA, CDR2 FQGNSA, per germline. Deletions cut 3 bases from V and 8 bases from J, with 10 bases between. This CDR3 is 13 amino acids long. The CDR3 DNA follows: TGTGCCAGCAGCTTCGGCAGGGGAGAAAAACTGTTTTTT. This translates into CASSFGRGEKLFF.

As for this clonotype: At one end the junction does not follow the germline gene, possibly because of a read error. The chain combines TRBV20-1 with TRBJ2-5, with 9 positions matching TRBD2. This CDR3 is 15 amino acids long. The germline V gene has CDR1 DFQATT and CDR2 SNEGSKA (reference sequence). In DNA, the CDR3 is TGCAGTGCCAGAGGACTAGCGAGAAATCAAGAGACCCAGTACTTC. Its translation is CSARGLARNQETQYF.

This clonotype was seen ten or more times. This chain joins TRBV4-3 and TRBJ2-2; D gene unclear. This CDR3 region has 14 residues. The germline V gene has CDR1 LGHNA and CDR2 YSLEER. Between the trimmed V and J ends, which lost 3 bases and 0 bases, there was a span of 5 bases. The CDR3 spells CASSHVPNTGELFF. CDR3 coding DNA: TGCGCCAGCAGCCACGTGCCGAACACCGGGGAGCTGTTTTTT.

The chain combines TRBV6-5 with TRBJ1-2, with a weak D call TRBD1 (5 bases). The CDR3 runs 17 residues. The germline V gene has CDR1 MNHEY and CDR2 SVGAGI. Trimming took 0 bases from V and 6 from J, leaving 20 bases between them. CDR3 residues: CASSYSPSRSGTDGYTF. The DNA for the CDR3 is TGTGCCAGCAGTTACTCGCCCAGCAGGTCGGGGACCGATGGCTACACCTTC.

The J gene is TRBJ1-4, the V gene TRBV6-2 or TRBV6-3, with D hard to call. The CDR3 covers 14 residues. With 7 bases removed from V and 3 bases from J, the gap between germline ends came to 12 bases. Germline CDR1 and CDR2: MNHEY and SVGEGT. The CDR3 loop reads CASNDRGANEKLFF. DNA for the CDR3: TGTGCCAGCAACGACCGGGGAGCTAATGAAAAACTGTTTTTT.

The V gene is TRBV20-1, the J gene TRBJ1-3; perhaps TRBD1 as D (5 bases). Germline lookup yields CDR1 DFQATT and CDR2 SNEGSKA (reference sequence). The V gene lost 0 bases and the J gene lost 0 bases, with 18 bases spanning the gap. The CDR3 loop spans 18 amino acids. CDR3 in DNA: TGCAGTGCTAGAGATTTCGTAAAGGGGCAGAGCTCTGGAAACACCATATATTTT. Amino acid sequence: CSARDFVKGQSSGNTIYF.

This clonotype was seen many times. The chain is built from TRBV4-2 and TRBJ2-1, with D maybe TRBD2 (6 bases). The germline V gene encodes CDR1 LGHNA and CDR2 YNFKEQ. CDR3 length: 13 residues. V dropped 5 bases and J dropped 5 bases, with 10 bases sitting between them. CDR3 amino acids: CASSGGFDNEQFF. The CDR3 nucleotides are TGTGCCAGCAGCGGGGGGTTTGACAATGAGCAGTTCTTC.

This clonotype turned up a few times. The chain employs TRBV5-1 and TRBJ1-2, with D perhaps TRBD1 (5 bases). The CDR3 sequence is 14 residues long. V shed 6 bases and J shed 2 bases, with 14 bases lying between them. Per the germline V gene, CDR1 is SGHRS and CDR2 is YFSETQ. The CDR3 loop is CASIKTEKNYGYTF. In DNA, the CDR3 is TGCGCCAGCATAAAGACAGAAAAGAACTATGGCTACACCTTC.

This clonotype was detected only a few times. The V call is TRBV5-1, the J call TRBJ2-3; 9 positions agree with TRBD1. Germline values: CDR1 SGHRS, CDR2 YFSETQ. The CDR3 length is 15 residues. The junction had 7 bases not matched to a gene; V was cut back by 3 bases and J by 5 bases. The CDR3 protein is CASSSRTGERDTQYF. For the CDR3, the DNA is TGCGCCAGCAGCTCTCGGACAGGGGAAAGAGATACGCAGTATTTT.

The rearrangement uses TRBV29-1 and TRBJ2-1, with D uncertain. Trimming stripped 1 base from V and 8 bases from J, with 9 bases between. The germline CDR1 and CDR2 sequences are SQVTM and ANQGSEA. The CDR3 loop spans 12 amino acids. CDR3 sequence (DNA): TGCAGCGTTGAAGCGCCCAGCGATGAGCAGTTCTTC. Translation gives CSVEAPSDEQFF.

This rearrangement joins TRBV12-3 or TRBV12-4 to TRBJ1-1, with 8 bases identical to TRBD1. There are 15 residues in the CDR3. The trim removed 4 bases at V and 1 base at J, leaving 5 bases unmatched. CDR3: CASSSWTGKNTEAFF. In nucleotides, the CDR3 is TGTGCCAGCAGTTCATGGACAGGGAAGAACACTGAAGCTTTCTTT.

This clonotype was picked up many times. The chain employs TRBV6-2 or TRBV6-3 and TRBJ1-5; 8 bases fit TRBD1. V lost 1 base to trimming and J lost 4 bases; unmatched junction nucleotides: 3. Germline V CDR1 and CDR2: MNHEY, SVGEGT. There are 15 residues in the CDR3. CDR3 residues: CASSYFGTGNQPQHF. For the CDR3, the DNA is TGTGCCAGCAGTTACTTCGGGACAGGAAATCAGCCCCAGCATTTT.

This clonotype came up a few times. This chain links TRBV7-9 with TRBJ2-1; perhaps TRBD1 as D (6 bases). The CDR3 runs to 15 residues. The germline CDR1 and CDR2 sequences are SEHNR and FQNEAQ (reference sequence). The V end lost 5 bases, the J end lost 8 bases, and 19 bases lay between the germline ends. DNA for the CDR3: TGTGCCAGCAGCCTACAGGGAGATATGACGGATGAGCAGTTCTTC. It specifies CASSLQGDMTDEQFF.

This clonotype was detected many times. The CDR3 nucleotides read TGTGCCAGCAGCTTAATCTTGGGAACAGATACGCAGTATTTT. It encodes CASSLILGTDTQYF. This chain uses TRBV7-9 with TRBJ2-3; D unresolved. Trimming cost V 2 bases and J 3 bases, with 9 bases left between them. This CDR3 has 14 amino acids. From germline, CDR1 is SEHNR and CDR2 FQNEAQ (reference sequence).

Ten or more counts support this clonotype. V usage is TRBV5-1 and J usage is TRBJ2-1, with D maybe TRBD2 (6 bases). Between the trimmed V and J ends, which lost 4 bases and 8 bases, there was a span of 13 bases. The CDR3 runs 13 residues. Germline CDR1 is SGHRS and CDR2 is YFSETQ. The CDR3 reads CASSPGVGYEQFF. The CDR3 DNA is TGCGCCAGCAGCCCGGGGGTAGGCTATGAGCAGTTCTTC.

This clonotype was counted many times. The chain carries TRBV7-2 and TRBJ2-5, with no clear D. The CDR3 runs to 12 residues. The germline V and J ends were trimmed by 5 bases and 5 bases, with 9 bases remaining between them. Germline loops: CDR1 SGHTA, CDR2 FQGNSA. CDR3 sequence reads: CASSLRMETQYF. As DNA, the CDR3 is TGTGCCAGCAGCCTAAGGATGGAGACCCAGTACTTC.

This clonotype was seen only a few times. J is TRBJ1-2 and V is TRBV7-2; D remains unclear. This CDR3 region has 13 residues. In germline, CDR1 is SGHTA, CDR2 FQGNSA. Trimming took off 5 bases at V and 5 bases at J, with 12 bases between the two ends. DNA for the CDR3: TGTGCCAGCAGCCACTACTCGGGTTATGGCTACACCTTC. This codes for CASSHYSGYGYTF.